One and the same sample provided the 25 T cell receptor beta chains below, sequenced in a study of shared clonotypes between healthy human individuals. CD45RO-negative, CCR7-positively selected cells formed the naive CD8 fraction, excluding terminally differentiated effector memory CD45RA+ cells. Libraries were prepared by immunoSEQ multiplex PCR; TCRdb keeps only in-frame clonotypes and omits some of them. The data show millions of clones, roughly 94% seen once. The sample comprised naive CD8+ T cells sorted from blood. The origin of the receptors is a man aged 18-30 years in good health.

The chain carries TRBV4-1 and TRBJ2-5; weak D call: TRBD1 (5 bases). The germline V gene has CDR1 MGHRA and CDR2 YSYEKL. The CDR3 extends over 14 amino acids. Trimming shortened V by 3 bases and J by 2 bases, and 10 bases separated the two germline ends. The CDR3 protein is CASSHENRQETQYF. CDR3 in DNA: TGCGCCAGCAGCCACGAGAACAGGCAAGAGACCCAGTACTTC.

The chain recombines TRBV2 with TRBJ2-3; TRBD1 matches at 12 bases. This CDR3 is built from 18 residues. V dropped 1 base and J dropped 3; count of bases not matched to a gene: 8. CDR1 SNHLY and CDR2 FYNNEI come from the germline V gene. The CDR3 DNA reads TGTGCCAGCAGTGAAGATGGGACAGGGGGCCGGTGGACAGATACGCAGTATTTT. It codes for CASSEDGTGGRWTDTQYF.

The rearrangement joins TRBV5-6 to TRBJ2-7; D remains unclear. Deletions cut 4 bases from V and 5 bases from J, with 16 bases between. This CDR3 contains 14 residues. Germline lookup yields CDR1 SGHDT and CDR2 YYEEEE. The CDR3 protein is CASSPGPIWDEQYF. The CDR3 DNA reads TGTGCCAGCAGCCCCGGCCCTATTTGGGACGAGCAGTACTTC.

The rearrangement uses TRBV5-6 and TRBJ2-7; 9 nucleotides agree with TRBD1. With 4 bases clipped from V and 3 bases from J, the junction kept 8 bases outside the gene matches. Germline CDR1 reads SGHDT; CDR2 reads YYEEEE. This CDR3 is 15 amino acids long. This CDR3 reads CASSLDRGAFYEQYF. The CDR3 bases are TGTGCCAGCAGCCTCGACAGGGGGGCATTCTACGAGCAGTACTTC.

This clone was detected only once. The chain uses TRBV11-2 and TRBJ2-7, with D possibly matching TRBD1 (6 bases). The V and J ends lost 7 bases and 5 bases respectively, with 18 bases between them. Germline V lookup: CDR1 SGHAT, CDR2 FQNNGV. CDR3 length: 14 amino acids. The DNA of the CDR3 is TGTGCCAGCACCAAACCCGGGACACTCGACGAGCAGTACTTC. Translated: CASTKPGTLDEQYF.

CDR3 protein: CASSFLGNIPDTQYF. CDR3 DNA: TGTGCCAGCAGCTTCCTAGGGAACATACCAGATACGCAGTATTTT. The chain is built from TRBV11-2 and TRBJ2-3; D is ambiguous. The germline gives CDR1 SGHAT, CDR2 FQNNGV. This CDR3 spans 15 amino acids. Trimming removed 3 bases at V and 4 bases at J, with 14 bases between.

V usage is TRBV4-1 and J usage is TRBJ2-1; D might be TRBD2 (5 bases). Per germline, CDR1 MGHRA and CDR2 YSYEKL. V was trimmed by 6 bases and J by 6 bases, leaving 12 bases between them. This CDR3 comprises 13 residues. DNA for the CDR3: TGCGCCAGCAGTCTGGTTCTAGCCAATGAGCAGTTCTTC. Its protein product is CASSLVLANEQFF.

V gene TRBV7-9 combines with J gene TRBJ1-1; D gene unclear. The V gene lost 4 bases and the J gene lost 5 bases, with 11 bases spanning the gap. This CDR3 comprises 13 residues. Germline-derived CDR1 and CDR2 are SEHNR and FQNEAQ (reference sequence). The CDR3 coding sequence is TGTGCCAGCAGCTCCACCACACATACTGAAGCTTTCTTT. It translates to CASSSTTHTEAFF.

The rearrangement links TRBV28 to TRBJ2-5, with D possibly being TRBD2 (5 bases). The length of the CDR3 is 14 residues. The V end lost 5 bases, the J end lost 5 bases, and 15 bases lay between the germline ends. The V gene's germline CDR1 is MDHEN and CDR2 SYDVKM. This chain's CDR3 is CASSKGRAWETQYF. The DNA for the CDR3 is TGTGCCAGCAGTAAAGGGAGAGCTTGGGAGACCCAGTACTTC.

The chain recombines TRBV27 with TRBJ2-7, with unresolved D. The CDR3 runs to 14 residues. Trimming removed 3 bases from V and 2 bases from J, with 11 bases in between. Germline assignment: CDR1 MNHEY and CDR2 SMNVEV (reference sequence). CDR3 region: CASSFQGRTYEQYF. In nucleotides, the CDR3 is TGTGCCAGCAGTTTCCAAGGACGTACCTACGAGCAGTACTTC.

This clone was seen only once. The V gene is TRBV4-1, the J gene TRBJ2-2; D gene ambiguous. The germline gives CDR1 MGHRA, CDR2 YSYEKL. V was trimmed by 1 base and J by 4 bases, leaving 13 bases between them. This CDR3 is built from 16 residues. For the CDR3, the DNA is TGCGCCAGCAGCCAAGGATCCGGGCTCGGCACCGGGGAGCTGTTTTTT. It encodes CASSQGSGLGTGELFF.

Written as DNA, the CDR3 is TGTGCCAGCAGCCCCCTAGGACAGGGGACAACTCCTTGGGACGAGCAGTACTTC. Protein: CASSPLGQGTTPWDEQYF. The chain uses TRBV9 and TRBJ2-7; 9 bases line up with TRBD1. With 4 bases clipped from V and 5 bases from J, the junction kept 19 bases outside the gene matches. The CDR3 length is 18 residues. CDR1 is SGDLS and CDR2 is YYNGEE in the germline V gene.

The rearrangement links TRBV7-8 to TRBJ2-6; TRBD1 aligns across 8 bases. CDR3 length: 16 amino acids. CDR1 and CDR2 (germline): SGHVS, FQNEAQ. The V gene end was trimmed by 2 bases and the J gene end by 2 bases; junction bases not matched to a gene: 2. The CDR3 reads CASSLSTGAGANVLTF. Here the CDR3 DNA reads TGTGCCAGCAGCTTATCGACAGGGGCTGGGGCCAACGTCCTGACTTTC.

The V and J genes are TRBV30 and TRBJ1-2, with 8 bases matching TRBD1. The trim removed 4 bases at V and 5 bases at J, leaving 3 bases unmatched. The CDR3 runs to 12 residues. The germline gives CDR1 GTSNPN, CDR2 SVGIG (reference sequence). CDR3 in amino acids: CAWTGGRYGYTF. CDR3 bases: TGTGCCTGGACAGGGGGCAGATATGGCTACACCTTC. Looking up the rest from reference TRBV30 and TRBJ1-2 gives the full variable domain: SQTIHQWPATLVQPVGSPLSLECTVEGTSNPNLYWYRQAAGRGLQLLFYSVGIGQISSEVPQNLSASRPQDRQFILSSKKLLLSDSGFYLCAWTGGRYGYTFGSGTRLTVV.

J is TRBJ2-7 and V is TRBV2, with 7 bases lining up with TRBD2. Germline values: CDR1 SNHLY, CDR2 FYNNEI. The CDR3 contains 17 residues. Germline trimming cut 0 bases from V and 1 base from J; bases unmatched to any gene: 9. The CDR3 sequence is CASSEALGLAESYEQYF. The DNA for the CDR3 is TGTGCCAGCAGTGAAGCGCTTGGGCTAGCGGAGTCCTACGAGCAGTACTTC.

In regard to this clone: Additional DNA sequences in this sample encode the identical CDR3. This chain joins TRBV28 and TRBJ1-5; 7 positions match TRBD1. The CDR3 runs 15 residues. Looked up from germline, CDR1 is MDHEN and CDR2 is SYDVKM. V lost 6 bases and J lost 2; bases outside the gene matches: 7. Here the CDR3 DNA reads TGTGCCAGCAGCCCGACAGGGCTCGGCAATCAGCCCCAGCATTTT. It translates to CASSPTGLGNQPQHF.

The chain has TRBV5-6 and TRBJ2-2; D is possibly TRBD1 or TRBD2 (6 bases each). V lost 3 bases and J lost 7, with 10 bases in between. Germline-derived CDR1 and CDR2 are SGHDT and YYEEEE. This CDR3 spans 13 amino acids. CDR3 loop: CASSSGGGGELFF. As DNA, the CDR3 is TGTGCCAGCAGCTCCGGAGGGGGCGGGGAGCTGTTTTTT.

The chain joins TRBV19 to TRBJ1-6, with D perhaps matching TRBD1 (5 bases). The germline CDR1 and CDR2 sequences are LNHDA and SQIVND (reference sequence). Between the trimmed V and J ends, which lost 5 bases and 0 bases, there was a span of 14 bases. The CDR3 loop spans 17 amino acids. The DNA of the CDR3 is TGTGCCAGTAGTCCCGCCCAGGGACCCTCCTATAATTCACCCCTCCACTTT. This codes for CASSPAQGPSYNSPLHF. Supplemented by reference TRBV19 and TRBJ1-6, the full variable domain reads DGGITQSPKYLFRKEGQNVTLSCEQNLNHDAMYWYRQDPGQGLRLIYYSQIVNDFQKGDIAEGYSVSREKKESFPLTVTSAQKNPTAFYLCASSPAQGPSYNSPLHFGNGTRLTVT.

This chain links TRBV6-1 with TRBJ1-1; possible D gene TRBD1, 5 bases. Germline V gives CDR1 MNHNS, CDR2 SASEGT. V lost 2 bases, J lost 6 bases, and 19 bases lay in between. This CDR3 has 16 amino acids. The chain's CDR3 is CASSELGLLPGAEAFF. Written as DNA, the CDR3 is TGTGCCAGCAGTGAATTGGGACTCCTCCCCGGCGCTGAAGCTTTCTTT.

CDR3 sequence (DNA): TGTGCCAGCAGCCCAACCCCTCGGCTAGCGGCTGAGCAGTACTTC. It translates to CASSPTPRLAAEQYF. The rearrangement joins TRBV5-6 to TRBJ2-7, with 7 positions matching TRBD2. The CDR3 totals 15 residues. After removal of 4 bases from V and 7 bases from J, the junction contained 14 bases not matched to a gene. Germline-derived CDR1 and CDR2 are SGHDT and YYEEEE.

The rearrangement uses TRBV10-3 and TRBJ2-7, with D possibly TRBD2 on 5 matching bases. The CDR3 spans 17 residues. V shed 4 bases and J shed 0 bases, with 19 bases lying between them. Germline V gene data show CDR1 as ENHRY and CDR2 as SYGVKD. CDR3 in DNA: TGTGCCATCAGTGGGCCCGGGGAAGAGGGAAGCTCCTACGAGCAGTACTTC. Encoded protein: CAISGPGEEGSSYEQYF.

The chain uses TRBV6-5 and TRBJ1-1, with 8 nucleotides matching TRBD1. The CDR3 is 16 amino acids. CDR1 is MNHEY, CDR2 SVGAGI, per germline. J gave up 4 bases and V 0 bases, and 7 bases lay outside the gene matches. For the CDR3, the DNA is TGTGCCAGCAGTTACTCACCAGGGGGCGGAAGCACTGAAGCTTTCTTT. Translating it yields CASSYSPGGGSTEAFF.

V gene TRBV7-2 combines with J gene TRBJ2-7, with D perhaps TRBD1 (5 bases). Germline CDR1 is SGHTA and CDR2 is FQGNSA. This CDR3 spans 14 amino acids. V gave up 1 base and J gave up 6 bases, with 13 bases separating them. CDR3 loop: CASSLVGPSSEQYF. The CDR3 DNA reads TGTGCCAGCAGCTTAGTGGGGCCTTCGTCCGAGCAGTACTTC.

The chain carries TRBV7-9 and TRBJ2-7; D unclear. V gave up 5 bases and J gave up 5 bases, with 10 bases separating them. This CDR3 contains 12 residues. Germline V lookup: CDR1 SEHNR, CDR2 FQNEAQ (reference sequence). The CDR3, as DNA: TGTGCCAGCAGCCCTAATCCCAACGAGCAGTACTTC. This gives the protein CASSPNPNEQYF.

The chain combines TRBV7-8 with TRBJ2-1; the match to TRBD2 covers 8 bases. CDR1 and CDR2 (germline): SGHVS, FQNEAQ. The CDR3 totals 15 residues. With V trimmed by 5 bases and J by 7 bases, 10 bases remained unmatched. The CDR3 coding sequence is TGTGCCAGCAGCCCATACCCGGGGGGGGATAATGAGCAGTTCTTC. Translating gives CASSPYPGGDNEQFF.